The 8 T cell receptor beta chains in this list originate from one sample, sequenced in a study of T cell repertoires in cytomegalovirus infection. One entry per CDR3 protein results from TCRdb running MiXCR on the reads. The sample lists approximately 260,000 distinct CDR3 sequences; approximately 22% were seen once. Which antigens these TCRs recognize remains unknown. The starting material was cultured PBMCs, obtained from culture after CMV antigen stimulation. The receptors were sampled from a human donor in good health (CMV status not recorded). Some clones in this sample may be carry-over from other donors' samples.

The CDR3 coding sequence is TGCAGTGCTTGGGGCCTAGCGGGAGAACTTGGTGAGCAGTTCTTC. Translated: CSAWGLAGELGEQFF. This rearrangement joins TRBV20-1 to TRBJ2-1; 10 nucleotides match TRBD2. The germline CDR1 and CDR2 sequences are DFQATT and SNEGSKA (reference sequence). V dropped 5 bases and J dropped 9; count of bases not matched to a gene: 13. This CDR3 region has 15 residues.

This clonotype was detected ten times or more. The chain employs TRBV7-8 and TRBJ2-7, with D uncertain. Looked up from germline, CDR1 is SGHVS and CDR2 is FQNEAQ. This CDR3 has 18 amino acids. The V end was cut by 4 bases, the J end by 2 bases, with 24 bases between. CDR3 region: CASSSTQSRVSPAYEQYV. Here the CDR3 DNA reads TGTGCCAGCAGCTCTACCCAGTCTCGGGTTTCCCCTGCCTACGAGCAGTACGTC.

This clonotype came up many times. The V and J genes are TRBV7-2 and TRBJ2-7, with 10 bases that match TRBD2. Losses at the gene ends were 1 base for V and 7 bases for J; bases not matched to a gene: 10. The CDR3 spans 16 residues. Germline-derived CDR1 and CDR2 are SGHTA and FQGNSA. CDR3 in DNA: TGTGCCAGCAGCTTAGAGGGTTCTAGCGGGAGTAAAGAGCAGTACTTC. Translating gives CASSLEGSSGSKEQYF.

The table lists this clonotype with a few counts. The rearrangement links TRBV9 to TRBJ2-5; perhaps TRBD1 as D (6 bases). This CDR3 region has 14 residues. Per the germline V gene, CDR1 is SGDLS and CDR2 is YYNGEE. V shed 2 bases and J shed 5 bases, with 13 bases lying between them. This CDR3 reads CASSVTGLGETQYF. The CDR3 bases are TGTGCCAGCAGCGTTACAGGGCTGGGGGAGACCCAGTACTTC.

This clonotype showed up just a few times. The rearrangement uses TRBV4-1 and TRBJ1-2; D uncertain. This CDR3 region has 13 residues. The germline V gene encodes CDR1 MGHRA and CDR2 YSYEKL. With 4 bases removed from V and 1 base from J, the gap between germline ends came to 7 bases. The CDR3 bases are TGCGCCAGCAGCCGTGACTTTAACTATGGCTACACCTTC. Its protein is CASSRDFNYGYTF.

The rearrangement joins TRBV12-5 to TRBJ1-2; TRBD1 might be the D (6 bases). Germline values: CDR1 LGHNT, CDR2 FRNRAP. Deletions cut 6 bases from V and 2 bases from J, with 13 bases between. This CDR3 has 14 residues. CDR3 in DNA: TGTGCTAGTGGACACCGGGACAAAAACTATGGCTACACCTTC. Translated: CASGHRDKNYGYTF. The full variable domain, completed using reference TRBV12-5 and TRBJ1-2, is DARVTQTPRHKVTEMGQEVTMRCQPILGHNTVFWYRQTMMQGLELLAYFRNRAPLDDSGMPKDRFSAEMPDATLATLKIQPSEPRDSAVYFCASGHRDKNYGYTFGSGTRLTVV.

Details on this clonotype: A much larger clone lies one base from this, so it may be a read error. CDR3 region: CASGASGANVLTF. The CDR3 DNA is TGTGCCAGCGGGGCCTCTGGGGCCAACGTCCTGACTTTC. This chain connects TRBV25-1 to TRBJ2-6; D is possibly TRBD1 (5 bases). From germline, CDR1 is MGHDK and CDR2 SYGVNS. CDR3 size: 13 residues. Trimming left V 8 bases short and J 0 bases short, with 5 bases between. Variable domain in full (rest from reference TRBV25-1 and TRBJ2-6): EADIYQTPRYLVIGTGKKITLECSQTMGHDKMYWYQQDPGMELHLIHYSYGVNSTEKGDLSSESTVSRIRTEHFPLTLESARPSHTSQYLCASGASGANVLTFGAGSRLTVL.

V gene TRBV6-2 or TRBV6-3 combines with J gene TRBJ2-7, with D perhaps matching TRBD2 (6 bases). CDR1 and CDR2 (germline): MNHEY, SVGEGT. The V and J ends lost 0 bases and 5 bases respectively, with 8 bases between them. This CDR3 region has 13 residues. CDR3 DNA sequence: TGTGCCAGCAGTTACTCGGGGGGAAACGAGCAGTACGTC. This gives the protein CASSYSGGNEQYV.